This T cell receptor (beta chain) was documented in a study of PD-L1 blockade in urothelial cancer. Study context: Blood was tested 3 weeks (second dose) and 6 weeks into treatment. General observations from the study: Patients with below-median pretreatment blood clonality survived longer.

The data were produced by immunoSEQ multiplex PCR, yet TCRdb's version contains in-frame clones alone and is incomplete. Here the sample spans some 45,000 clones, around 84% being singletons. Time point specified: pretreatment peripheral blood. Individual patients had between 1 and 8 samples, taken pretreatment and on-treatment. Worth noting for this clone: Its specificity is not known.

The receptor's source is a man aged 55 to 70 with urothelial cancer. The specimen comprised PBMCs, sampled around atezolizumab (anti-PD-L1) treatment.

CDR3 in DNA: TGTGCCACCAGCAGAAAGAGCGGGAGAGGGACAGATACGCAGTATTTT. It is translated as CATSRKSGRGTDTQYF. The chain carries TRBV15 and TRBJ2-3, with TRBD2 matching over 8 bases. The CDR3 contains 16 residues. Germline CDR1 and CDR2: LNHNV and YYDKDF (reference sequence). The J segment lost 3 bases and the V segment lost 2 bases, leaving 7 bases of the junction unmatched.